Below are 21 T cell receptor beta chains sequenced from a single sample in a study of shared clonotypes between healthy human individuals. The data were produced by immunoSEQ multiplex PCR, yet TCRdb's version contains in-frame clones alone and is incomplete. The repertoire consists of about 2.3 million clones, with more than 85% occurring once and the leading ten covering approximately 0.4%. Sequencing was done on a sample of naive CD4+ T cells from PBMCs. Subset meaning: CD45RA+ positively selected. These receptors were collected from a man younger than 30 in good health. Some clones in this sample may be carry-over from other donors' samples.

CDR3 DNA: TGTGCCAGCTCAGCCGGACAGGGGGCAGGCTACACCTTC. This sequence encodes CASSAGQGAGYTF. The rearrangement joins TRBV18 to TRBJ1-2; TRBD1 matches at 11 bases. This CDR3 has 13 residues. The junction had 4 bases not matched to a gene; V was cut back by 5 bases and J by 8 bases. Germline values: CDR1 KGHSH, CDR2 LQKENI. The full variable domain, rest sourced from reference TRBV18 and TRBJ1-2, is NAGVMQNPRHLVRRRGQEARLRCSPMKGHSHVYWYRQLPEEGLKFMVYLQKENIIDESGMPKERFSAEFPKEGPSILRIQQVVRGDSAAYFCASSAGQGAGYTFGSGTRLTVV.

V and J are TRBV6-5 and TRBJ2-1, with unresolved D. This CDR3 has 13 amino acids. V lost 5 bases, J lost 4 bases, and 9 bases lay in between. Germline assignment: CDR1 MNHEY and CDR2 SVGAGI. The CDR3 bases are TGTGCCAGCAGTCTCAAGCAATACAATGAGCAGTTCTTC. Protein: CASSLKQYNEQFF.

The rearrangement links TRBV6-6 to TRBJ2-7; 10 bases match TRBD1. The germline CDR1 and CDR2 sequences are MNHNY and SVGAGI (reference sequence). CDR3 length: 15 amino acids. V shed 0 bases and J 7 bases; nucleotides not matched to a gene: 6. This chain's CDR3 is CASSYSGQGGLEQYF. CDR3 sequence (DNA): TGTGCCAGCAGTTACTCAGGACAGGGGGGCCTTGAGCAGTACTTC.

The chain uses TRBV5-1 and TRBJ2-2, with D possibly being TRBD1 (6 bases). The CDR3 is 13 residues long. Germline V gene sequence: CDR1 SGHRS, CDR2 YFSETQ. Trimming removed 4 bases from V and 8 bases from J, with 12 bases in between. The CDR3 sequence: CASSPVGQGELFF. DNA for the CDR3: TGCGCCAGCAGCCCCGTCGGACAGGGGGAGCTGTTTTTT.

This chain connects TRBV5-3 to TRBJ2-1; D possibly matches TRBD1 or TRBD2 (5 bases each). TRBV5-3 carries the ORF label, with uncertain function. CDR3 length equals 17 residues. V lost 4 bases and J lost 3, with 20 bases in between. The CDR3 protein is CARSGGVWTSCYNEQFF. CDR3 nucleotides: TGTGCCAGAAGCGGGGGTGTTTGGACAAGCTGCTACAATGAGCAGTTCTTC.

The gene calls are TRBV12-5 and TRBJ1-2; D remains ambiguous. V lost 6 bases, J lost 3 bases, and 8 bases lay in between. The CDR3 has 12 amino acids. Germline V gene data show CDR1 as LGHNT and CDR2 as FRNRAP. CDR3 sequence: CASGQSHYGYTF. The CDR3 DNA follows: TGTGCTAGTGGGCAATCACACTATGGCTACACCTTC.

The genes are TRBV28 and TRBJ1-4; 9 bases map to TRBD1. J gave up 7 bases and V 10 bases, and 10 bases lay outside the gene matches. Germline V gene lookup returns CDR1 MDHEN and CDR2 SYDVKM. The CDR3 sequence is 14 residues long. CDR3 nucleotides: TGTGCCACCAAGACCGGACAGGGGTCTGAAAAACTGTTTTTT. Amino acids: CATKTGQGSEKLFF.

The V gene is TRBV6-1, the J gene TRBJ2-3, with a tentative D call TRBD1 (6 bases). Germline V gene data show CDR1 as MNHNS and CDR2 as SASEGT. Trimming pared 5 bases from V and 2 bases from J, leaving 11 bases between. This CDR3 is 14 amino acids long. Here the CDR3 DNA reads TGTGCCAGCAGTAGGACAGAAATCACAGATACGCAGTATTTT. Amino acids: CASSRTEITDTQYF.

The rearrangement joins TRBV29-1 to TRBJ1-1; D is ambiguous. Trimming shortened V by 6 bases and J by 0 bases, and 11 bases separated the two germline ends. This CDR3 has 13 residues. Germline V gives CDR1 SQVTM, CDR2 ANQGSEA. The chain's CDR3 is CSVWTDLNTEAFF. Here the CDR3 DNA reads TGCAGCGTCTGGACGGATCTGAACACTGAAGCTTTCTTT.

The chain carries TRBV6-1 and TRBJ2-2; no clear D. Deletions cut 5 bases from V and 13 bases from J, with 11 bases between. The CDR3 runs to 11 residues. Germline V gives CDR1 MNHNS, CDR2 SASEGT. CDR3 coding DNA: TGTGCCAGCAGTTACGGACCTCGGCTGTTTTTT. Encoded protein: CASSYGPRLFF.

CDR3 loop: CASSLVSGSGQETQYF. The CDR3 bases are TGTGCCAGCAGCTTGGTGTCGGGGAGCGGCCAAGAGACCCAGTACTTC. This chain joins TRBV5-4 and TRBJ2-5, with a possible D match to TRBD2 (5 bases). Germline CDR1 and CDR2: SGHNT and YYREEE (reference sequence). V lost 0 bases and J lost 1, with 13 bases in between. The CDR3 has 16 residues.

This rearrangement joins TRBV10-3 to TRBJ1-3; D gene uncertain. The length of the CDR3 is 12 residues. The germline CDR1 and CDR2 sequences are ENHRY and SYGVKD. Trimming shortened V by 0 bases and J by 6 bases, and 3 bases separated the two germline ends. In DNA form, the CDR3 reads TGTGCCATCAGTGAGTCGACAAACACCATATATTTT. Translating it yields CAISESTNTIYF.

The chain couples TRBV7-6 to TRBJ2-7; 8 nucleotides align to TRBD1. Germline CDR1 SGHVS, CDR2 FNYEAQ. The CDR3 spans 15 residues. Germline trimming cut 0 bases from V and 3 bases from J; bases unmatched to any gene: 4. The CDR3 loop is CASSLAGTGLYEQYF. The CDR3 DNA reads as TGTGCCAGCAGCTTAGCAGGGACAGGACTCTACGAGCAGTACTTC. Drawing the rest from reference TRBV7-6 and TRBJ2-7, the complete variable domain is GAGVSQSPRYKVTKRGQDVALRCDPISGHVSLYWYRQALGQGPEFLTYFNYEAQQDKSGLPNDRFSAERPEGSISTLTIQRTEQRDSAMYRCASSLAGTGLYEQYFGPGTRLTVT.

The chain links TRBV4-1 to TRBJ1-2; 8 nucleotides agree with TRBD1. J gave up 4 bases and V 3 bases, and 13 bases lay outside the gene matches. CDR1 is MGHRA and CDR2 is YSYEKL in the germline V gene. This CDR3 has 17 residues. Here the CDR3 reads CASSHPGPRGPGYGYTF. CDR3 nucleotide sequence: TGCGCCAGCAGCCACCCGGGGCCCAGGGGGCCGGGCTATGGCTACACCTTC.

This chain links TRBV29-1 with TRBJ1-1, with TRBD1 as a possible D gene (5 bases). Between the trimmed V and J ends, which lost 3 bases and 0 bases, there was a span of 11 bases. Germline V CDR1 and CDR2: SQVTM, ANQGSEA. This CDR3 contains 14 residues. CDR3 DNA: TGCAGCGTTGAGTTACAGGTAATGAACACTGAAGCTTTCTTT. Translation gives CSVELQVMNTEAFF. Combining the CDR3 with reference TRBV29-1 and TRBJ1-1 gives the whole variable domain SAVISQKPSRDICQRGTSLTIQCQVDSQVTMMFWYRQQPGQSLTLIATANQGSEATYESGFVIDKFPISRPNLTFSTLTVSNMSPEDSSIYLCSVELQVMNTEAFFGQGTRLTVV.

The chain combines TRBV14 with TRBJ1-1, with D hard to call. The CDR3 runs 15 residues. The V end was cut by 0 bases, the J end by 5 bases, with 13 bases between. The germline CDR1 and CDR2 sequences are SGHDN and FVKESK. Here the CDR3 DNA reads TGTGCCAGCAGCCAAGATCTTTCGGTTGGGACTGAAGCTTTCTTT. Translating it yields CASSQDLSVGTEAFF. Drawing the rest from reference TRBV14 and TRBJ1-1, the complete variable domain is EAGVTQFPSHSVIEKGQTVTLRCDPISGHDNLYWYRRVMGKEIKFLLHFVKESKQDESGMPNNRFLAERTGGTYSTLKVQPAELEDSGVYFCASSQDLSVGTEAFFGQGTRLTVV.

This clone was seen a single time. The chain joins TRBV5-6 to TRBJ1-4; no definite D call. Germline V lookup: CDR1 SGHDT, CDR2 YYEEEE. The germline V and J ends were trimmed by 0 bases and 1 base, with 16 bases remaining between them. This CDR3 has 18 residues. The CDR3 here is CASSLGENLGGTNEKLFF. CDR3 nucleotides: TGTGCCAGCAGCTTGGGGGAGAACCTGGGAGGAACTAATGAAAAACTGTTTTTT.

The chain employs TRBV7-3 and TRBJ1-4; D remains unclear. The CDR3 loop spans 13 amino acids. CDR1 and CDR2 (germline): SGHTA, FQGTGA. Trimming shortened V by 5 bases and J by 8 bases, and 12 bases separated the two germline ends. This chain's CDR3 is CASSPRPGEKLFF. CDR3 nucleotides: TGTGCCAGCAGCCCCCGTCCCGGGGAAAAACTGTTTTTT.

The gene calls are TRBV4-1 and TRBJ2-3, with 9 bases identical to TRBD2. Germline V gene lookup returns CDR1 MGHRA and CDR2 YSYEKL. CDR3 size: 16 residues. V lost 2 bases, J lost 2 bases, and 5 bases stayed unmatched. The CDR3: CASSQLAGRSTDTQYF. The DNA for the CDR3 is TGCGCCAGCAGCCAACTAGCGGGGAGGTCCACAGATACGCAGTATTTT.

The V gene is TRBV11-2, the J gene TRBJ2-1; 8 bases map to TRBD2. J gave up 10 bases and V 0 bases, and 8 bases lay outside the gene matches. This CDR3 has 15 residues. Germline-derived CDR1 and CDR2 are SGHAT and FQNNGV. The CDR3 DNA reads TGTGCCAGCAGCTTAGAAGTCGGGAGGGCCGGAGAGCAGTTCTTC. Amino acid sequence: CASSLEVGRAGEQFF.

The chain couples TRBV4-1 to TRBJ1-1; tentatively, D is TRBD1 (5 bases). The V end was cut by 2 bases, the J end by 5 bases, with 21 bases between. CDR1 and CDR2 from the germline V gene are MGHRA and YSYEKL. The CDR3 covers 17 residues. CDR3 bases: TGCGCCAGCAGCCAAAGACATCGAGGGGCTCAGAGTACTGAAGCTTTCTTT. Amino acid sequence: CASSQRHRGAQSTEAFF.